This T cell receptor beta chain was recovered during a study of Graves' ophthalmopathy and Graves' hyperthyroidism (dated by TCRdb to the late 2010s). Broadly, across the study: Peripheral blood samples were taken at the time of initial diagnosis, before any treatment was given. An independent validation cohort was composed of around 19 hyperthyroidism patients and roughly 16 patients who later progressed from hyperthyroidism to ophthalmopathy. The 100 discovery patients were randomly divided into training and test sets at a 7:3 ratio. T-cell repertoires of thyroid tissue and blood were compared in about six hyperthyroidism patients. In total, some 130 blood samples were TCR-sequenced: 43 ophthalmopathy, over 70 hyperthyroidism and around 17 hyperthyroidism-to-ophthalmopathy patients. TCR beta repertoire signatures were used to distinguish Graves' ophthalmopathy from Graves' hyperthyroidism and to predict progression to ophthalmopathy. To explore V-J signatures that separate ophthalmopathy from hyperthyroidism, a discovery set of about 96 patients was enrolled, consisting of roughly 45 with ophthalmopathy and around 57 with stable hyperthyroidism. After sampling, hyperthyroidism patients received methimazole starting at 30 mg daily, and ophthalmopathy patients received high-dose intravenous methylprednisolone. Points the paper makes about the study in general: In validation, the model predicted ophthalmopathy progression with more than 70% sensitivity and approximately 72% specificity; 12 predicted patients were CT-confirmed with GO in a median of around 6 months. Ophthalmopathy was separated from stable hyperthyroidism by the 13-signature model with more than 85% sensitivity and 81% to 83% specificity in cross-validation and with 80%/75% in the test set. Most expanded thyroid clonotypes with a frequency above 0.001 also appeared in blood, which suggests that blood repertoires may reflect the immune response in the thyroid. Sample size was not statistically predetermined, and group allocation was not concealed from the investigators.

This clonotype was seen at least ten times. The clone's antigen remains unknown. The input lacks base qualities; no much larger clone sits a single base away. For repertoire sequencing, TCR beta CDR3 regions were amplified from RNA transcripts. The first round of RT-PCR was done with HTBI primers and the Qiagen OneStep RT-PCR kit, and was followed by a second round of multiplex PCR, then size selection and purification. Libraries were sequenced paired-end with 100 bp reads on an Illumina HiSeq2000. Under the source paper's analysis protocol: SOAPnuke was used to process the reads, throwing out any read that had adapters, had uncalled bases, had a mean Phred below 15, or lacked an exact constant-primer or identifier match. COPE v1.2.5 was used to merge the high-quality paired reads. Unique nucleotide sequences were defined as clonotypes and aligned to IMGT TRB V, D and J references using MiTCR v1.1. Analysis was restricted to V-J combinations with a frequency above 0.0001, which covered about 99% of repertoires. For each V-J combination, a TCR clonal expansion and chaos score was defined as F50 clonal expansion divided by the chaos observed in the TCRdist matrix. Welch's t-statistics and random forest were used to reduce the features to 10 to 15 V-J combinations, which were then used as input to a naive Bayes classifier. The similarity between thyroid and blood repertoires was quantified using the Morisita-Horn index. Through fastp at Q25 and MiXCR, TCRdb rebuilt clones from the public reads, retaining in-frame beta chains. All rows with the same CDR3 protein become a single entry with the most common DNA and genes. In this record, the V and J calls reflect TCRdb's handling and not the investigators' own analysis. This sample holds roughly 380,000 distinct CDR3 sequences; 15% were observed only once. The biggest ten clones account for around 7% of the sample.

Stable hyperthyroidism was defined as no progression to ophthalmopathy within 18 months of follow-up. Hyperthyroidism patients were newly diagnosed, with disease duration under 2 months, and aged 18 to 65 years. Patients were excluded if they had other autoimmune diseases, uncontrolled infections, pregnancy or lactation. Clinical symptoms, serum thyroxine, TRAb, thyroid ultrasound and orbital computed tomography were used for diagnosis. PBMCs were isolated from about 9.2 ml of fresh peripheral blood by Ficoll-Paque density gradient centrifugation. Total RNA was extracted using Trizol reagent, and RNA quality was checked on an Agilent 2100 Bioanalyzer. V is pared back by 1 base and J by 8 bases, with 14 bases lying between the germline termini. The CDR3 starts with the cysteine, ends with the phenylalanine, and has 13 residues. CDR3 DNA only is kept here, 39 bases in frame from base 1. The germline V gene yields SQVTM for CDR1 and ANQGSEA for CDR2.

Sequenced input: peripheral blood. The receptor comes from a woman aged 18 to 35 with stable Graves' hyperthyroidism. Donor details come from another sample of the same person, matched by shared clones. Recombination linked TRBV29-1 to TRBJ1-2, with no confident D gene call. The bases read TGCAGCGTTGAAGTAGCACGGCCGGGCGGCTACACCTTC. Translated, it reads CSVEVARPGGYTF. Where the CDR3 stops, the reference TRBV29-1 and TRBJ1-2 genes take over; the full variable domain is SAVISQKPSRDICQRGTSLTIQCQVDSQVTMMFWYRQQPGQSLTLIATANQGSEATYESGFVIDKFPISRPNLTFSTLTVSNMSPEDSSIYLCSVEVARPGGYTFGSGTRLTVV.